The present TCR beta chain was sequenced within a study of T-cell memory formation after mild COVID-19. At the level of the study: There were largely donor-specific TCR clusters. Study-wide findings and caveats: While clones contracting from day 15 to 85 were balanced between CD4 and CD8, later expanders leaned CD4+. What remained unconfirmed was the SARS-CoV-2 specificity of second-wave clones peaking on day 37.

The CDR3 sequence is 15 residues long. Trimming took off 5 bases at V and 9 bases at J, with 17 bases between the two ends. Germline assignment: CDR1 SGHTA and CDR2 FQGNSA. This clonotype was seen a few times. Antigen unknown. From the 5' RACE reads, TCRdb called clonotypes with MiXCR, one entry per CDR3 protein. Among 65,000 to 100,000 distinct CDR3 sequences listed, 9.5% to 15% were seen once. This chain uses TRBV7-2 with TRBJ1-6; the D is unclear. This TCR was sampled from a man younger than 35 who had mild COVID-19 (a few samples of this study predate the infection). Cell type and time point are not known. Material: PBMCs or a T cell subset sorted from them (not recorded which). CDR3 residues: CASSQVGRLGSPLHF. The CDR3 DNA follows: TGTGCCAGCAGCCAAGTGGGCAGGTTGGGTTCACCCCTCCACTTT.